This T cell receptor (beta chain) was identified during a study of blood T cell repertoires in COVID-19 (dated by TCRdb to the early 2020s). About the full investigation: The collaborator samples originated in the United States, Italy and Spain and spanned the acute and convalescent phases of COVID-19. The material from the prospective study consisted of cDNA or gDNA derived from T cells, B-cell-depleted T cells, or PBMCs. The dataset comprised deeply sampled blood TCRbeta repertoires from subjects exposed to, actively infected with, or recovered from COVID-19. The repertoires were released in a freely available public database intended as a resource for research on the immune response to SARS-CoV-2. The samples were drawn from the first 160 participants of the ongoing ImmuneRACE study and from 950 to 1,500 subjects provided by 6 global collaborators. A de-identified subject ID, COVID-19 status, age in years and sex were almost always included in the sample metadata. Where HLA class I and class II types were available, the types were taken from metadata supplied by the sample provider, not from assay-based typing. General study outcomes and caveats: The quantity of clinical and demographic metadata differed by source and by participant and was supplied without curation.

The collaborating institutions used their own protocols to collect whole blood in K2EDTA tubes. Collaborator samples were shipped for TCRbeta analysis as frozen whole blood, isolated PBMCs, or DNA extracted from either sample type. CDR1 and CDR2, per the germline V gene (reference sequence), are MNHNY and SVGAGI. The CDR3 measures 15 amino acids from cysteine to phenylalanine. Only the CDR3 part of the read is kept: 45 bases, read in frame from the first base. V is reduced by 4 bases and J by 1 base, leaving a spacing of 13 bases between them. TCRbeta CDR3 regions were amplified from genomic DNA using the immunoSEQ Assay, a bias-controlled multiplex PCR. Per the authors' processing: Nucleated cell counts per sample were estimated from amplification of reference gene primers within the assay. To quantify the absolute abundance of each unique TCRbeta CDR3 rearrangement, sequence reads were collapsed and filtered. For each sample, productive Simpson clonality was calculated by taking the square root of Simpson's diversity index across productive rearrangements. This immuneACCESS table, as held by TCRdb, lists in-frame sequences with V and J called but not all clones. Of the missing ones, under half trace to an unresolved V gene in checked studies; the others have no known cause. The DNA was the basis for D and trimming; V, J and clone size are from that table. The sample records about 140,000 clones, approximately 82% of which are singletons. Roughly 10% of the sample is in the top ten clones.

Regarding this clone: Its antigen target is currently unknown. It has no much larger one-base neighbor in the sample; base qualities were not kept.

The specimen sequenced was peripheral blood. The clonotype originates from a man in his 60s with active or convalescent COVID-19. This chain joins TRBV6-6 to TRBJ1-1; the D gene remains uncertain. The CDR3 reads CASSSGGWTNTEAFF. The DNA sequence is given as TGTGCCAGCAGTTCTGGAGGCTGGACGAACACTGAAGCTTTCTTT.